The clone carrying this TCR beta chain was picked up a small number of times. Method: immunoSEQ multiplex PCR; TCRdb's copy keeps in-frame clones and lacks some. Of about 180,000 clones listed, around 85% are singletons. This entry belongs to a study of blood T cell repertoires in COVID-19. CDR1 and CDR2 from the germline V gene are MDHEN and SYDVKM. The CDR3 contains 14 residues. Deletions cut 2 bases from V and 9 bases from J, with 14 bases between. The origin of this receptor is a man aged 60 to 69 with acute or convalescent COVID-19. This chain uses TRBV28 with TRBJ2-4; the D is unclear. Sequencing input: peripheral blood. CDR3 sequence: CASSLLDKPRIQYF. In nucleotides, the CDR3 is TGTGCCAGCAGTTTACTCGACAAGCCGCGCATTCAGTACTTC. Full variable domain (missing parts from reference TRBV28 and TRBJ2-4): DVKVTQSSRYLVKRTGEKVFLECVQDMDHENMFWYRQDPGLGLRLIYFSYDVKMKEKGDIPEGYSVSREKKERFSLILESASTNQTSMYLCASSLLDKPRIQYFGAGTRLSVL.